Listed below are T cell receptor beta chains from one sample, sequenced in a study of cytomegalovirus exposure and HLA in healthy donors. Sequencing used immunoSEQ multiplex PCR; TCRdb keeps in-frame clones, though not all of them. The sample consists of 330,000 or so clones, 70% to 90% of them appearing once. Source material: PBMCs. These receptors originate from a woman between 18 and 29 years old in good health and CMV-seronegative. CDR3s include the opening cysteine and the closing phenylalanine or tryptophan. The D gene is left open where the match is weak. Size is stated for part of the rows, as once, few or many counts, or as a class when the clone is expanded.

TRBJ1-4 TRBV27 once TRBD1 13 CASRGQSNEKLFF TGTGCCAGCAGGGGACAGTCTAATGAAAAACTGTTTTTT
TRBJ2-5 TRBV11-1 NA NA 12 CATQDWEETQYF TGTGCCACCCAGGACTGGGAAGAGACCCAGTACTTC
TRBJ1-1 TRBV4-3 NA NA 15 CASSQGVGGHTEAFF TGCGCCAGCAGCCAAGGGGTGGGGGGGCACACTGAAGCTTTCTTT
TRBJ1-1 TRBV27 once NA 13 CASSLSTATEAFF TGTGCCAGCAGTTTATCAACAGCCACTGAAGCTTTCTTT
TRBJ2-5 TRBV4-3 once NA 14 CASSQDSRGETQYF TGCGCCAGCAGCCAAGATTCCCGAGGAGAGACCCAGTACTTC
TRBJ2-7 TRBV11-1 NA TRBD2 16 CASSRREAGAWHEQYF TGTGCCAGCAGCCGGAGGGAAGCGGGAGCTTGGCACGAGCAGTACTTC
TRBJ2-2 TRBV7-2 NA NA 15 CASSPTPRNTGELFF TGTGCCAGCAGCCCCACGCCTAGGAACACCGGGGAGCTGTTTTTT
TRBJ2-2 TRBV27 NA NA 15 CASSPDRINTGELFF TGTGCCAGCAGTCCGGACAGAATTAACACCGGGGAGCTGTTTTTT
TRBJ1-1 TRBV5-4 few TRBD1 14 CASTLQGADTEAFF TGTGCCAGCACCTTACAGGGGGCGGACACTGAAGCTTTCTTT
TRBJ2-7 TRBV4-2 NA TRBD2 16 CASSQDLVGGPREQYF TGTGCCAGCAGCCAAGATCTAGTGGGAGGGCCTCGGGAGCAGTACTTC
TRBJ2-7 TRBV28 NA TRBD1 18 CASSFGGQGAAEAYEQYF TGTGCCAGCAGTTTTGGGGGACAGGGGGCGGCGGAGGCCTACGAGCAGTACTTC
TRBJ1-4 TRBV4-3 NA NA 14 CASSQGDGDEKLFF TGCGCCAGCAGCCAGGGCGACGGTGACGAAAAACTGTTTTTT
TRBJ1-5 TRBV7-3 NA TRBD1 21 CASSLSSPLTTPGQLYQPQHF TGTGCCAGCAGCTTATCCTCCCCGCTAACGACACCGGGACAGCTCTATCAGCCCCAGCATTTT
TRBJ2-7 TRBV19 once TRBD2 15 CASSIAAPGGYEQYF TGTGCCAGTAGTATAGCAGCCCCGGGGGGGTACGAGCAGTACTTC
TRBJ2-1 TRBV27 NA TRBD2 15 CASSPLAGGGDEQFF TGTGCCAGCAGTCCCTTAGCGGGAGGGGGGGATGAGCAGTTCTTC
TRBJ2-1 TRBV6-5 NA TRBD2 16 CASSYTGTSGYNEQFF TGTGCCAGCAGTTACACCGGGACTAGCGGGTACAATGAGCAGTTCTTC
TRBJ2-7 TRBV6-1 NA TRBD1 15 CASSEGTGGFYEQYF TGTGCCAGCAGTGAGGGGACAGGGGGTTTCTACGAGCAGTACTTC
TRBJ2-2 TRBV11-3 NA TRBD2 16 CASSLDGTSGTGELFF TGTGCCAGCAGCTTGGACGGGACTAGCGGGACCGGGGAGCTGTTTTTT
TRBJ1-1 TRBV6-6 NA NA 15 CASSRETGRNTEAFF TGTGCCAGCAGTCGAGAGACAGGTCGGAACACTGAAGCTTTCTTT
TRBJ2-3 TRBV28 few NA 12 CASSINTDTQYF TGTGCCAGCAGTATAAACACAGATACGCAGTATTTT
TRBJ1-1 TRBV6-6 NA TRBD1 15 CASSYGGTGETEAFF TGTGCCAGCAGTTACGGCGGGACAGGTGAAACTGAAGCTTTCTTT
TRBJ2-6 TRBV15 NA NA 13 CATTRDGANVLTF TGTGCCACCACGCGGGATGGGGCCAACGTCCTGACTTTC
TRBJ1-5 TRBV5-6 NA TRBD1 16 CASSFRLQGDNQPQHF TGTGCCAGCAGCTTCCGTTTACAGGGGGACAATCAGCCCCAGCATTTT
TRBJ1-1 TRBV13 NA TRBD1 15 CASRLEGQADTEAFF TGTGCCAGCAGACTAGAGGGACAGGCGGACACTGAAGCTTTCTTT
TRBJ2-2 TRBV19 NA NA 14 CASTPGVVAGELFF TGTGCCAGTACCCCAGGGGTAGTTGCCGGGGAGCTGTTTTTT
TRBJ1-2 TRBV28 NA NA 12 CASREDVHGYTF TGTGCCAGCAGGGAGGACGTCCATGGCTACACCTTC
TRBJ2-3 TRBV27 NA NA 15 CASNYGSLGTDTQYF TGTGCCAGCAACTACGGGAGTTTGGGCACAGATACGCAGTATTTT
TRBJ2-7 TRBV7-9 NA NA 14 CASSLYPVSYEQYF TGTGCCAGCAGCTTATACCCGGTCTCCTACGAGCAGTACTTC
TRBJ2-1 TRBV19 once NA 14 CASSMGGPYNEQFF TGTGCCAGTAGTATGGGTGGGCCCTACAATGAGCAGTTCTTC
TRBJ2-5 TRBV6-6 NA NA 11 CASSYRETQYF TGTGCCAGCAGTTACCGAGAGACCCAGTACTTC
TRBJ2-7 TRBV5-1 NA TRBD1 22 CASSLGEVAAAGGLRATYEQYF TGCGCCAGCAGCTTGGGGGAGGTGGCGGCGGCAGGGGGCCTGAGGGCTACCTACGAGCAGTACTTC
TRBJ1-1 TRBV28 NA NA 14 CASSVSIGDTEAFF TGTGCCAGCAGTGTATCGATTGGAGACACTGAAGCTTTCTTT
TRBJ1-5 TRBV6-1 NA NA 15 CATLRSAGGNQPQHF TGTGCCACCCTCCGAAGCGCAGGGGGCAATCAGCCCCAGCATTTT
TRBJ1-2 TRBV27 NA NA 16 CASSSLLRGTNYGYTF TGTGCCAGCAGTTCCCTCCTAAGAGGGACTAACTATGGCTACACCTTC
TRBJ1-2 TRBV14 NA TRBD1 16 CASSQDPTGYTGGYTF TGTGCCAGCAGCCAAGATCCGACAGGGTATACCGGTGGCTACACCTTC
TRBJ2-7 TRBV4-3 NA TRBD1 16 CASSRSGQGVGYEQYF TGCGCCAGCAGCCGCTCAGGCCAGGGGGTTGGTTACGAGCAGTACTTC
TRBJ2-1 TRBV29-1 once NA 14 CSVGPFDFDNEQFF TGCAGCGTTGGACCGTTCGACTTCGACAATGAGCAGTTCTTC